The clone carrying this TCR beta chain was detected ten times or more. What it binds is unknown. The data originate from a study of CD8 T cells in ankylosing spondylitis. Study-level findings and limits: Reactive arthritis synovial fluid and blood previously showed some of these motif variants. A motif in TCR beta, a set of under ten highly homologous variants, appeared characteristic of ankylosing spondylitis blood.

Via MiXCR, TCRdb re-called the 5' RACE reads, giving one row per CDR3 protein. Among a few hundred thousand distinct CDR3 sequences listed, 7% to 8% were seen once. This sequence originates from a male donor with ankylosing spondylitis. What was sequenced was blood, either unsorted or a sorted T cell fraction (not recorded which).

CDR3 DNA: TGTGCCAGCAGTACCGGGACATTTAATGGCTACACCTTC. Protein product: CASSTGTFNGYTF. The chain employs TRBV27 and TRBJ1-2, with D perhaps matching TRBD1 (6 bases). V lost 5 bases to trimming and J lost 6 bases, with 13 bases between them. Looked up from germline, CDR1 is MNHEY and CDR2 is SMNVEV (reference sequence). This CDR3 has 13 residues.